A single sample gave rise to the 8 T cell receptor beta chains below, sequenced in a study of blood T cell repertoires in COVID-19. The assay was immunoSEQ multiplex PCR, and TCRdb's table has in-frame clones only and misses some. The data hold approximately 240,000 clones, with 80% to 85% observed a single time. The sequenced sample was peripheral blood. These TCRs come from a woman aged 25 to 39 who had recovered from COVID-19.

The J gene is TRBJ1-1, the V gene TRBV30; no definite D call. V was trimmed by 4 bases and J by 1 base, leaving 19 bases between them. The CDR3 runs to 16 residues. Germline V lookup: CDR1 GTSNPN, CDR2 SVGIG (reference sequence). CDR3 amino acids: CAWIELGLYSNTEAFF. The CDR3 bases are TGTGCCTGGATCGAACTCGGACTGTACTCGAACACTGAAGCTTTCTTT.

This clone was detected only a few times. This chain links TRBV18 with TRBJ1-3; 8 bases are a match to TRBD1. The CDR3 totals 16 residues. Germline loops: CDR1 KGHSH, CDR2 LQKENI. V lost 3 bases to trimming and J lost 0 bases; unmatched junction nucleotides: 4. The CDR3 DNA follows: TGTGCCAGCTCACCGGGACAGGCAGCCTCTGGAAACACCATATATTTT. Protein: CASSPGQAASGNTIYF.

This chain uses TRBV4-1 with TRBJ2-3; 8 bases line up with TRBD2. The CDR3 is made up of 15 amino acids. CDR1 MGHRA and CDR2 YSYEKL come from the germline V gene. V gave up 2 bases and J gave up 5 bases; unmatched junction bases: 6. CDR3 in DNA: TGCGCCAGCAGCCAACCGGGAGGGCCCCTAGATACGCAGTATTTT. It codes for CASSQPGGPLDTQYF.

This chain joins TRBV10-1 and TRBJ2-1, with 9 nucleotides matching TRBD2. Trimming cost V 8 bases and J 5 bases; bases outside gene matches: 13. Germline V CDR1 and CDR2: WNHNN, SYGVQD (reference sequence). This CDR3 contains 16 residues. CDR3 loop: CASPQVLAGPNNEQFF. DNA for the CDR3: TGCGCCAGCCCTCAAGTGCTAGCGGGACCGAACAATGAGCAGTTCTTC.

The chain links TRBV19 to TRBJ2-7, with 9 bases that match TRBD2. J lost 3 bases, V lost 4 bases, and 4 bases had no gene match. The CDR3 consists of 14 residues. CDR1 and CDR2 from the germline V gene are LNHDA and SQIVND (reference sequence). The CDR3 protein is CASSSGTSSYEQYF. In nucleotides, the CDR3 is TGTGCCAGTAGTAGCGGGACTAGCAGCTACGAGCAGTACTTC.

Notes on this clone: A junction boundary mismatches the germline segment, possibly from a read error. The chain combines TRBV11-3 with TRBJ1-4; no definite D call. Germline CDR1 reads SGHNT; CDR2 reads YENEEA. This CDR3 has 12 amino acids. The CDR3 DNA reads TGTGCCAGCAGCTTAGGAGGGAGCAAAACTGTTTTT. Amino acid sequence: CASSLGGSKTVF.

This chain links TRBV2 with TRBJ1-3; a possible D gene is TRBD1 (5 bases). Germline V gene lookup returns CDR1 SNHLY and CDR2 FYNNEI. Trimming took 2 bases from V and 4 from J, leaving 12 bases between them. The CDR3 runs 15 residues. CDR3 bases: TGTGCCAGCAGTGAACAGGGATCAGGAGGAAACACCATATATTTT. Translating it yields CASSEQGSGGNTIYF.

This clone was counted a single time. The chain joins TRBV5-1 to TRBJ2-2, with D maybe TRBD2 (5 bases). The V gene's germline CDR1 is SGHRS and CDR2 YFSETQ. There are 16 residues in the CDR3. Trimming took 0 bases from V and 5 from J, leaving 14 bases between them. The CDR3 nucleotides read TGCGCCAGCAGCTTGGCAGCCGACCCGGGGACCGGGGAGCTGTTTTTT. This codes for CASSLAADPGTGELFF.